The source of this TCR beta chain is a study of blood T cell repertoires in COVID-19. Study overall: The United States, Italy and Spain supplied acute and convalescent COVID-19 samples. The cDNA or gDNA used as material had been derived from T cells, B-cell-depleted T cells, or PBMCs.

This CDR3 region has 15 residues. Per germline, CDR1 SGHNT and CDR2 YENEEA. Trimming took 0 bases from V and 7 from J, leaving 13 bases between them. In the source study's methods: Reference gene primer amplification gave estimated nucleated cell counts. Produced via immunoSEQ multiplex PCR; TCRdb's table is partial and in-frame only. That table gives V, J and clone size, and the DNA gave D and trimming. The sample contains roughly 25,000 clones, more than 75% of which appear only once. The receptor comes from a man aged 45-60 years with active COVID-19. Specimen: peripheral blood. V is TRBV11-3 and J is TRBJ2-1; a possible D gene is TRBD2 (6 bases). This CDR3 reads CASSLEAGTVNEQFF. The CDR3 DNA reads as TGTGCCAGCAGCTTAGAGGCGGGGACGGTGAATGAGCAGTTCTTC.